This T cell receptor beta chain appears in the sequencing data of a study of cytomegalovirus exposure and HLA in healthy donors. Overall study: Earlier results showed 90 million to 120 million unique TCR beta sequences derived from some 180 million T cells.

The CDR3 contains 14 residues. Deletions cut 3 bases from V and 5 bases from J, with 13 bases between. Per germline, CDR1 KGHSH and CDR2 LQKENI. It was with 60 Vbeta and 13 Jbeta primers that the PCR ran. Clones were read by immunoSEQ multiplex PCR, and TCRdb kept only the in-frame ones, dropping some. Across 50,000 or so clones, the top ten clones capture approximately 10% of the sample. The sample was PBMCs. The chain combines TRBV18 with TRBJ2-5; D is ambiguous. The source is a man aged 50-59 years in good health and CMV-seropositive. CDR3 DNA: TGTGCCAGCTCACCGCCGTGGGCTCGGGAGACCCAGTACTTC. Amino acid sequence: CASSPPWARETQYF.